This is a list of T cell receptor beta chains from one sample in a study of OX40 agonist ivuxolimab in advanced cancers. The method was immunoSEQ multiplex PCR; TCRdb's version includes in-frame clones alone and lacks a portion of them. This table holds about 94,000 clones, approximately 94% found once. The material sequenced was CD4+ or CD8+ T cells sorted from blood, taken in a trial of the OX40 agonist ivuxolimab. The receptors stem from an adult with an advanced solid tumor such as melanoma, head and neck, liver or kidney cancer. The CDR3 runs from the conserved cysteine through the conserved F or W. D genes are given only for firm matches. Some rows have no size entry. The others give once, few or many, or a class for an expanded clone.

d_call	v_call	clone_size	cdr3_length	j_call	cdr3_aa	cdr3_nt
.	TRBV29-1	.	12	TRBJ2-7	CSVIGQPYEQYF	TGCAGCGTCATAGGACAGCCGTACGAGCAGTACTTC
.	TRBV28	.	14	TRBJ1-4	CASSLGQVNEKLFF	TGTGCCAGCAGTTTAGGGCAGGTTAATGAAAAACTGTTTTTT
TRBD1	TRBV5-1	.	15	TRBJ2-7	CASSSAPGQGAEQYF	TGCGCCAGCAGCTCTGCACCGGGACAGGGGGCCGAGCAGTACTTC
.	TRBV5-8	.	15	TRBJ1-5	CASSLEGRVHQPQHF	TGTGCCAGCAGCTTGGAAGGCAGGGTGCATCAGCCCCAGCATTTT
TRBD2	TRBV7-9	.	18	TRBJ2-3	CASSSAWESGGYRDTQYF	TGTGCCAGCAGCTCGGCCTGGGAGAGCGGGGGATATAGGGATACGCAGTATTTT
TRBD2	TRBV9	.	16	TRBJ2-7	CASSVGTSGSSYEQYF	TGTGCCAGCAGCGTAGGGACTAGCGGCAGTTCTTACGAGCAGTACTTC
TRBD2	TRBV2	.	14	TRBJ2-7	CASSATGTRFEQYF	TGTGCCAGCAGCGCCACCGGGACTAGATTCGAGCAGTACTTC
TRBD2	TRBV5-1	once	16	TRBJ2-1	CASKYIAGGAQYEQFF	TGCGCCAGCAAGTATATAGCGGGAGGGGCCCAATATGAGCAGTTCTTC
.	TRBV7-2	.	11	TRBJ2-7	CASSLVDEQYF	TGTGCCAGCAGCTTAGTGGATGAGCAGTACTTC
.	TRBV12-5	.	16	TRBJ2-7	CASGFRPTGPIGEQYF	TGTGCTAGTGGTTTTCGCCCGACGGGGCCCATAGGCGAGCAGTACTTC
.	TRBV5-1	once	16	TRBJ2-7	CASSLGQVPVNYEQYF	TGCGCCAGCAGCTTGGGACAGGTTCCTGTGAACTACGAGCAGTACTTC